These 18 T cell receptor beta chains came from one sample sequenced in a study of blood T cell repertoires in COVID-19. Clones were read by immunoSEQ multiplex PCR, and TCRdb kept only the in-frame ones, dropping some. The repertoire holds about 180,000 clones, roughly 84% seen once, with 13% to 15% in the top ten. Source material: peripheral blood. These receptors came from a man younger than 35 with active or convalescent COVID-19.

This clone has more than one count but fewer than ten. The CDR3 spells CATGQGADQPQHF. The CDR3 DNA is TGTGCCACGGGACAGGGGGCTGATCAGCCCCAGCATTTT. The V gene is TRBV2, the J gene TRBJ1-5; the match to TRBD1 covers 12 bases. This CDR3 region has 13 residues. Germline values: CDR1 SNHLY, CDR2 FYNNEI. V trimming: 10 bases; J trimming: 5 bases; junction bases outside the gene matches: 3.

The genes are TRBV6-5 and TRBJ2-3; 7 bases align to TRBD2. Looked up from germline, CDR1 is MNHEY and CDR2 is SVGAGI. Germline trimming cut 8 bases from V and 4 bases from J; bases unmatched to any gene: 9. This CDR3 contains 14 residues. The CDR3 protein is CASQGRGVPDTQYF. In DNA, the CDR3 is TGTGCCAGCCAGGGACGGGGGGTTCCAGATACGCAGTATTTT.

The chain recombines TRBV6-5 with TRBJ1-3, with 7 nucleotides matching TRBD1. The V gene's germline CDR1 is MNHEY and CDR2 SVGAGI. CDR3 length: 15 residues. V lost 8 bases, J lost 6 bases, and 13 bases stayed unmatched. The CDR3 bases are TGTGCCAGCGGGCGACAGTCCGGGACAGCAAACACCATATATTTT. Its protein is CASGRQSGTANTIYF.

The chain employs TRBV18 and TRBJ2-4; TRBD2 aligns across 13 bases. This CDR3 comprises 19 residues. Losses at the gene ends were 5 bases for V and 0 bases for J; bases not matched to a gene: 10. CDR1 and CDR2 (germline): KGHSH, LQKENI. This CDR3 is CASSEKGTSGNLAKNIQYF. The DNA of the CDR3 is TGTGCCAGCTCAGAAAAGGGGACTAGCGGGAACCTAGCCAAAAACATTCAGTACTTC.

The sample holds a few counts of this clone. This chain uses TRBV4-1 with TRBJ1-2, with 7 bases that match TRBD1. The CDR3 has 15 amino acids. V dropped 2 bases and J dropped 3; count of bases not matched to a gene: 6. The V gene's germline CDR1 is MGHRA and CDR2 YSYEKL. This CDR3 reads CASSQSQGVDYGYTF. CDR3 sequence (DNA): TGCGCCAGCAGCCAAAGCCAGGGGGTGGACTATGGCTACACCTTC.

The rearrangement joins TRBV19 to TRBJ2-7, with D maybe TRBD1 (6 bases). Germline CDR1 is LNHDA and CDR2 is SQIVND (reference sequence). This CDR3 is built from 11 residues. Trimming took off 4 bases at V and 8 bases at J, with 9 bases between the two ends. The CDR3 DNA is TGTGCCAGTAGTACCGGACAGAAGCAGTACTTC. Its translation is CASSTGQKQYF.

This chain uses TRBV13 with TRBJ1-2; TRBD1 is a possible D gene (6 bases). V was trimmed by 1 base and J by 7 bases, leaving 10 bases between them. The CDR3 consists of 13 residues. Germline CDR1 PRHDT, CDR2 FYEKMQ (reference sequence). CDR3 loop: CASSLDRESGYTF. The CDR3 region has the DNA TGTGCCAGCAGCTTAGACAGGGAGAGTGGCTACACCTTC.

The V and J genes are TRBV5-6 and TRBJ1-4; D is unclear. With 4 bases removed from V and 3 bases from J, the gap between germline ends came to 16 bases. The CDR3 is made up of 16 amino acids. Germline-derived CDR1 and CDR2 are SGHDT and YYEEEE. CDR3: CASSHGIYGANEKLFF. CDR3 DNA sequence: TGTGCCAGCAGCCATGGTATCTACGGGGCTAATGAAAAACTGTTTTTT. Full variable domain (missing parts from reference TRBV5-6 and TRBJ1-4): DAGVTQSPTHLIKTRGQQVTLRCSPKSGHDTVSWYQQALGQGPQFIFQYYEEEERQRGNFPDRFSGHQFPNYSSELNVNALLLGDSALYLCASSHGIYGANEKLFFGSGTQLSVL.

The chain couples TRBV6-1 to TRBJ2-3; D not resolved. Trimming shortened V by 1 base and J by 1 base, and 6 bases separated the two germline ends. Looked up from germline, CDR1 is MNHNS and CDR2 is SASEGT. The CDR3 runs to 14 residues. The CDR3 region is CASSEVPGTDTQYF. CDR3 DNA sequence: TGTGCCAGCAGTGAAGTTCCGGGCACAGATACGCAGTATTTT.

The genes are TRBV18 and TRBJ2-7; 7 positions match TRBD1. The CDR3 covers 16 residues. V trimming: 8 bases; J trimming: 3 bases; junction bases outside the gene matches: 16. CDR1 is KGHSH, CDR2 LQKENI, per germline. In DNA form, the CDR3 reads TGTGCCAGCGGCTCCCAAAATCCGGGACAGTACTACGAGCAGTACTTC. Protein product: CASGSQNPGQYYEQYF.

The rearrangement links TRBV24-1 to TRBJ2-3, with 12 bases fitting TRBD1. CDR3 length equals 15 residues. CDR1 is KGHDR and CDR2 is SFDVKD in the germline V gene. With V trimmed by 7 bases and J by 4 bases, 5 bases remained unmatched. CDR3 in amino acids: CATSPGQGASDTQYF. In DNA form, the CDR3 reads TGTGCCACCAGCCCGGGACAGGGGGCCTCAGATACGCAGTATTTT.

This clone was observed a handful of times. The chain joins TRBV3-1 (or the pseudogene TRBV3-2) to TRBJ1-4; 8 bases line up with TRBD1. V gave up 2 bases and J gave up 4 bases; unmatched junction bases: 9. Germline CDR1 reads LGHDT; CDR2 reads YNNKEL (reference sequence). The CDR3 contains 17 residues. CDR3 nucleotides: TGTGCCAGCAGCCAAACCCGGAGGGGGACAGGTAATGAAAAACTGTTTTTT. Its translation is CASSQTRRGTGNEKLFF.

The rearrangement links TRBV2 to TRBJ2-3; possible D gene TRBD2, 6 bases. Trimming removed 2 bases from V and 6 bases from J, with 18 bases in between. The CDR3 loop spans 16 amino acids. Looked up from germline, CDR1 is SNHLY and CDR2 is FYNNEI. The CDR3 loop is CASSETGEHTQDTQYF. CDR3 bases: TGTGCCAGCAGTGAAACGGGGGAACACACACAGGATACGCAGTATTTT. The variable domain in full, with the rest retrieved from reference TRBV2 and TRBJ2-3, is EPEVTQTPSHQVTQMGQEVILRCVPISNHLYFYWYRQILGQKVEFLVSFYNNEISEKSEIFDDQFSVERPDGSNFTLKIRSTKLEDSAMYFCASSETGEHTQDTQYFGPGTRLTVL.

The chain combines TRBV4-1 with TRBJ2-2; 8 positions match TRBD1. V shed 7 bases and J 4 bases; nucleotides not matched to a gene: 5. Germline CDR1 and CDR2: MGHRA and YSYEKL. The CDR3 length is 14 residues. This CDR3 is CASTRTGSTGELFF. The CDR3 coding sequence is TGCGCCAGCACCCGGACAGGGAGCACCGGGGAGCTGTTTTTT.

The V and J genes are TRBV2 and TRBJ2-3; TRBD2 might be the D (7 bases). Germline CDR1 SNHLY, CDR2 FYNNEI. Deletions cut 8 bases from V and 2 bases from J, with 23 bases between. CDR3 length: 17 residues. Written as DNA, the CDR3 is TGTGCCAGCCGAAAATCCCGGGGGGCTAGCTTCACAGATACGCAGTATTTT. This translates into CASRKSRGASFTDTQYF.

The rearrangement joins TRBV20-1 to TRBJ2-3, with TRBD2 matching 8 bases. The CDR3 runs 15 residues. The V gene end was trimmed by 6 bases and the J gene end by 2 bases; junction bases not matched to a gene: 10. Germline V gene lookup returns CDR1 DFQATT and CDR2 SNEGSKA (reference sequence). The CDR3, as DNA: TGCAGTGCCAGTGGGACTAGGGGGGCCACAGATACGCAGTATTTT. It is translated as CSASGTRGATDTQYF.

The gene calls are TRBV15 and TRBJ1-1; TRBD1 might be the D (6 bases). The germline V and J ends were trimmed by 0 bases and 2 bases, with 10 bases remaining between them. Germline V gene lookup returns CDR1 LNHNV and CDR2 YYDKDF (reference sequence). The CDR3 is made up of 15 amino acids. CDR3 amino acids: CATSREGAVNTEAFF. The CDR3 DNA reads as TGTGCCACCAGCAGAGAGGGGGCAGTAAACACTGAAGCTTTCTTT.

This clone has just one count. The rearrangement uses TRBV7-2 and TRBJ2-5; 7 bases line up with TRBD2. Germline CDR1 is SGHTA and CDR2 is FQGNSA. The CDR3 consists of 16 residues. V trimming: 0 bases; J trimming: 4 bases; junction bases outside the gene matches: 8. The CDR3 nucleotides are TGTGCCAGCAGCTTAGCGGCGGGAGCGCTAGGAGAGACCCAGTACTTC. This encodes CASSLAAGALGETQYF.